The clone carrying this T cell receptor beta chain has at least ten counts. This sample was taken from a study of regulatory T cells in long-lasting Graves disease. Time point defined: newly diagnosed GD, antithyroid drugs for less than 3 months. Extracted PBMC RNA gave rise to the TCR library. The TCR beta library used iRepertoire HTBI primers with Arm-PCR amplification of CDR3. TCRdb re-derived calls from the multiplex PCR reads in MiXCR, one entry per CDR3 protein. The sample shows about 540,000 distinct CDR3 sequences, roughly 13% of them seen only once. Germline-derived CDR1 and CDR2 are MNHEY and SMNVEV (reference sequence). V was trimmed by 5 bases and J by 0 bases, leaving 10 bases between them. The CDR3 totals 15 residues. These data are also associated with another study on T cells in Graves' hyperthyroidism and ophthalmopathy.

The TCR comes from a man aged 25-40 years with Graves disease. The chain uses TRBV27 and TRBJ1-4; the D is unclear. The sequenced sample was peripheral blood mononuclear cells (PBMCs), obtained at new diagnosis, from a patient treated with antithyroid drugs. The chain's CDR3 is CASSPSFSTNEKLFF. The CDR3 bases are TGTGCCAGCAGTCCTTCTTTTTCAACTAATGAAAAACTGTTTTTT.